This paragraph covers one T cell receptor (beta chain) sequence. The data belong to a study of OX40 agonist ivuxolimab in advanced cancers. Data came from immunoSEQ multiplex PCR; TCRdb stores just in-frame clones and leaves some out. The table shows about 61,000 clones, with less than 90% occurring only once. There are 21 residues in the CDR3. The sequencing used CD4+ or CD8+ T cells sorted from blood, collected in a trial of the OX40 agonist ivuxolimab. The gene calls are TRBV21-1 and TRBJ1-1; TRBD1 is taken as the D call from the table, unchecked against the DNA. TRBV21-1 has pseudogene status. This TCR was sampled from an adult with an advanced solid tumor such as melanoma, head and neck, liver or kidney cancer. The DNA for the CDR3 is TGTGCCAGCAGCAAACTAGCATTTGTACAGGGGGCACCTGGGCAGAACACTGAAGCTTTCTTT. It codes for CASSKLAFVQGAPGQNTEAFF.